One sample yielded the 2 T cell receptor beta chains listed below, sequenced in a study of yellow fever vaccine responses in identical twins. MiXCR was run by TCRdb on the RT-PCR reads, yielding one entry per CDR3 protein. This table holds around 13,000 distinct CDR3 sequences, 84% found once. Here the sequenced sample was T cells from blood (PBMCs), unsorted or a sorted subset (not recorded which), taken before or after yellow fever vaccination (not recorded which). The source is a young woman who received the yellow fever vaccine.

The chain carries TRBV6-5 and TRBJ2-7, with D tentatively TRBD2 (5 bases). V lost 4 bases and J 0 bases, leaving 13 bases between the germline ends. CDR3 length equals 15 residues. Germline CDR1 is MNHEY and CDR2 is SVGAGI. CDR3 bases: TGTGCCAGCAGTTGGTCGCCGGGAAACTCCTACGAGCAGTACTTC. This sequence encodes CASSWSPGNSYEQYF.

V is TRBV20-1 and J is TRBJ1-1; 8 nucleotides match TRBD1. The germline gives CDR1 DFQATT, CDR2 SNEGSKA (reference sequence). The CDR3 loop spans 15 amino acids. V lost 0 bases and J lost 1; bases outside the gene matches: 4. Here the CDR3 reads CSARDRDRGNTEAFF. The CDR3 bases are TGCAGTGCTAGAGATCGAGACAGGGGGAACACTGAAGCTTTCTTT.